This TCR beta chain stems from a study of CD39 and CD103 CD8 tumor-infiltrating T cells. The CDR3 sequence is 13 residues long. CDR1 and CDR2 from the germline V gene are MNHNS and SASEGT. Trimming took off 7 bases at V and 1 base at J, with 11 bases between the two ends. The table came from immunoSEQ multiplex PCR; TCRdb's copy has only in-frame clones and leaves some out. In the table there are thousands of clones, about 62% of which are singletons. The sequencing input was CD8+ T cells sorted from blood. Subset in this sample: total memory CD8 T cells (CD45RA-CCR7+/-) from blood or uninvolved lymph node. The source of this sequence is a human donor with head and neck squamous cell carcinoma. The chain carries TRBV6-1 and TRBJ2-7; D gene uncertain. The CDR3, as DNA: TGTGCCAGCAACCCAGACGAATCCTACGAGCAGTACTTC. It encodes CASNPDESYEQYF.